The 13 T cell receptor beta chains below come from one sample, sequenced in a study of molecular identifiers for immune sequencing clone quantification. TCRdb recomputed calls from the PCR reads with MiXCR, one row per CDR3 protein. The sample includes roughly 50,000 distinct CDR3 sequences, under 30% seen only once; the top ten take 1.9%. The sample was naive CD8+ T cells from blood, with Jurkat cell RNA spiked in. The subset denotes: FACS-sorted CD8+CD4-CCR7+CD45RA+ naive T cells. Receptors were obtained from a human donor in good health. Some libraries in this study had Jurkat cell RNA spiked in.

This clonotype has a count of ten or more. The V call is TRBV28, the J call TRBJ2-4; TRBD1 matches 7 bases. V gave up 4 bases and J gave up 0 bases; unmatched junction bases: 3. The CDR3 totals 15 residues. Germline assignment: CDR1 MDHEN and CDR2 SYDVKM. In DNA, the CDR3 is TGTGCCAGCAGTTACAGGGGTCTAGCCAAAAACATTCAGTACTTC. Translating it yields CASSYRGLAKNIQYF. The full variable domain, completed using reference TRBV28 and TRBJ2-4, is DVKVTQSSRYLVKRTGEKVFLECVQDMDHENMFWYRQDPGLGLRLIYFSYDVKMKEKGDIPEGYSVSREKKERFSLILESASTNQTSMYLCASSYRGLAKNIQYFGAGTRLSVL.

The chain combines TRBV6-1 with TRBJ2-1, with D possibly called TRBD1 or TRBD2 (6 bases each). V lost 4 bases to trimming and J lost 10 bases, with 14 bases between them. CDR1 and CDR2 from the germline V gene are MNHNS and SASEGT. The CDR3 sequence is 13 residues long. DNA for the CDR3: TGTGCCAGCAGTGGCCCAGGGGAGGACGAGCAGTTCTTC. Residues: CASSGPGEDEQFF.

On this clonotype: With a much larger clone just one base away, this may be a read error. This sequence joins TRBV5-6 and TRBJ2-3; tentatively, D is TRBD1 (5 bases). The CDR3 runs to 15 residues. Per the germline V gene, CDR1 is SGHDT and CDR2 is YYEEEE. Trimming pared 6 bases from V and 4 bases from J, leaving 18 bases between. CDR3 sequence: CASNIRPGYADTQYF. CDR3 in DNA: TGTGCCAGCAACATCCGGCCAGGGTACGCAGATACGCAGTATTTT.

The sample holds many counts of this clonotype. This chain connects TRBV21-1 to TRBJ1-4; the table calls TRBD1, which could not be checked here. TRBV21-1 counts as a pseudogene. The CDR3 has 18 amino acids. The CDR3 here is CASSKRRGGDADNEKLFF. CDR3 DNA sequence: TGTGCCAGCAGCAAAAGGAGGGGGGGCGACGCGGACAATGAAAAACTGTTTTTT.

A few counts support this clonotype. The chain couples TRBV27 to TRBJ2-3, with D possibly matching TRBD1 (5 bases). Trimming removed 2 bases at V and 7 bases at J, with 13 bases between. Looked up from germline, CDR1 is MNHEY and CDR2 is SMNVEV (reference sequence). The CDR3 contains 14 residues. The CDR3 spells CASSLTGGVNTQYF. CDR3 coding DNA: TGTGCCAGCAGTTTAACAGGTGGGGTGAATACGCAGTATTTT.

The chain employs TRBV30 and TRBJ1-4, with D maybe TRBD1 (5 bases). The CDR3 consists of 15 residues. Trimming removed 0 bases at V and 8 bases at J, with 16 bases between. Germline CDR1 reads GTSNPN; CDR2 reads SVGIG (reference sequence). The CDR3 sequence: CAWSVMGGVGEKLFF. CDR3 in DNA: TGTGCCTGGAGTGTTATGGGGGGGGTTGGGGAAAAACTGTTTTTT.

This clonotype was recorded a few times. This may be a read error, as it is one base from a much larger clone. The V gene is TRBV29-1, the J gene TRBJ2-3; no firm D call. The CDR3 is made up of 13 amino acids. Trimming took off 4 bases at V and 1 base at J, with 9 bases between the two ends. The germline CDR1 and CDR2 sequences are SQVTM and ANQGSEA. CDR3 DNA: TGCAGCGTTGGGACGGGCCGCACAGATACGCAGTATTTT. Its protein product is CSVGTGRTDTQYF.

This clonotype was counted many times. The rearrangement uses TRBV24-1 and TRBJ2-3; perhaps TRBD1 as D (7 bases). V lost 4 bases, J lost 5 bases, and 9 bases lay in between. In germline, CDR1 is KGHDR, CDR2 SFDVKD. The CDR3 length is 13 residues. Here the CDR3 DNA reads TGTGCCACCAGTGAGCAGGGGGGAGATACGCAGTATTTT. Translation: CATSEQGGDTQYF.

This clonotype was recorded at least ten times. The chain combines TRBV28 with TRBJ2-7, with 7 bases aligning to TRBD2. Germline CDR1 is MDHEN and CDR2 is SYDVKM. This CDR3 contains 15 residues. Trimming cost V 5 bases and J 1 base; bases outside gene matches: 8. The CDR3 is CASSPGWGGSYEQYF. The DNA for the CDR3 is TGTGCCAGCAGTCCCGGTTGGGGGGGGTCCTACGAGCAGTACTTC.

This clonotype occurred many times. The J gene is TRBJ2-5, the V gene TRBV7-6; TRBD1 matches at 11 bases. Germline V lookup: CDR1 SGHVS, CDR2 FNYEAQ. V lost 5 bases to trimming and J lost 0 bases; unmatched junction nucleotides: 5. The CDR3 length is 16 residues. CDR3 residues: CASSTWTGGNQETQYF. For the CDR3, the DNA is TGTGCCAGCAGCACGTGGACAGGGGGCAACCAAGAGACCCAGTACTTC.

Ten or more counts support this clonotype. This chain joins TRBV14 and TRBJ2-1; D might be TRBD1 (5 bases). Trimming removed 4 bases from V and 0 bases from J, with 10 bases in between. CDR3 length: 15 amino acids. The germline V gene encodes CDR1 SGHDN and CDR2 FVKESK. This CDR3 is CASSPRVSSYNEQFF. The CDR3 DNA sequence: TGTGCCAGCAGCCCCAGGGTTAGCTCCTACAATGAGCAGTTCTTC.

In regard to this clonotype: The junction does not match germline at one end; this may be a read error. This rearrangement joins TRBV5-6 to TRBJ1-1; TRBD1 is a possible D gene (6 bases). The CDR3 length is 12 residues. CDR1 is SGHDT, CDR2 YYEEEE, per germline. This CDR3 is CASGLGGTEAFF. The CDR3 DNA reads as TGTGCCAGCGGCTTAGGGGGGACTGAAGCTTTCTTT.

As concerns this clonotype: Compared with germline, one end of the junction differs, possibly owing to a read error. The chain has TRBV4-3 and TRBJ2-7; 9 bases are a match to TRBD2. This CDR3 has 16 amino acids. CDR1 LGHNA and CDR2 YSLEER come from the germline V gene. CDR3 DNA: TGCGCCAGCAGCCAGTACCCGGGACTAGCCTCCTACGCGCAGTACTTC. This translates into CASSQYPGLASYAQYF.